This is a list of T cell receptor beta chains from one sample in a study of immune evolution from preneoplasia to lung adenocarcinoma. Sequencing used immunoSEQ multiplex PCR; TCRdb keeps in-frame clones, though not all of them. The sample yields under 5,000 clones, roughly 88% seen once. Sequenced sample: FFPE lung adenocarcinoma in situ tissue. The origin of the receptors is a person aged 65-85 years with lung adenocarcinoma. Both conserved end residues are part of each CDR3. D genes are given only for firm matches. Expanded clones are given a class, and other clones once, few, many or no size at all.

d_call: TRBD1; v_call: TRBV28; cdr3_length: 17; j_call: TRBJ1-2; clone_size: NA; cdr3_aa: CASSTRGGTGTRYGYTF; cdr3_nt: TGTGCCAGCAGTACCCGCGGGGGGACAGGGACTCGATATGGCTACACCTTC
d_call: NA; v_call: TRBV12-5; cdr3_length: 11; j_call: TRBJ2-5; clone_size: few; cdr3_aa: CASGFGETQYF; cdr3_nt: TGTGCTAGTGGTTTTGGAGAGACCCAGTACTTC
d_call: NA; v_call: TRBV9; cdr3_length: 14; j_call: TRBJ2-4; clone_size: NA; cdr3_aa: CASSVGVAKNIQYF; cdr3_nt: TGTGCCAGCAGCGTGGGGGTGGCCAAAAACATTCAGTACTTC
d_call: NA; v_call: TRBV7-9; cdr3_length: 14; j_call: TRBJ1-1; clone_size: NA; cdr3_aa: CASSPPAINTEAFF; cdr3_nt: TGTGCCAGCAGCCCCCCGGCCATTAACACTGAAGCTTTCTTT
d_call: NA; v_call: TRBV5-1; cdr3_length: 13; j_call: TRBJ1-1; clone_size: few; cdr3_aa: CASSLGQDTEAFF; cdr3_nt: TGCGCCAGCAGCTTGGGACAGGACACTGAAGCTTTCTTT
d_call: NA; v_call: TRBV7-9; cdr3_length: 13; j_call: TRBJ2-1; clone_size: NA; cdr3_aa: CASSPDGFGEQFF; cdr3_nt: TGTGCCAGCAGCCCGGACGGTTTTGGTGAGCAGTTCTTC
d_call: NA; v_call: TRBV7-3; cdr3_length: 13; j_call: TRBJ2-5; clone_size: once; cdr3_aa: CASSLMGGETQYF; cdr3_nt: TGTGCCAGCAGCTTAATGGGCGGGGAGACCCAGTACTTC
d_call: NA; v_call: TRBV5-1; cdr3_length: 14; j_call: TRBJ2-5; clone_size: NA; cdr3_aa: CASSGGTAQETQYF; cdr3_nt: TGCGCCAGCAGCGGAGGGACAGCCCAAGAGACCCAGTACTTC
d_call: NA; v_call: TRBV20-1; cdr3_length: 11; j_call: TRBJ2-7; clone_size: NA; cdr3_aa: CSALTGAEQYF; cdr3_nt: TGCAGTGCTTTGACAGGCGCCGAGCAGTACTTC
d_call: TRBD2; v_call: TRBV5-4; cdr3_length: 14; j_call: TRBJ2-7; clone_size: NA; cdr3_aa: CASSLDLAVSEQYF; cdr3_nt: TGTGCCAGCAGCTTGGATCTAGCGGTTAGCGAGCAGTACTTC
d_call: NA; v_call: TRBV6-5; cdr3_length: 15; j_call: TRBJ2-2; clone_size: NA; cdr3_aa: CASSGLGLGTGELFF; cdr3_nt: TGTGCCAGCAGTGGATTGGGGTTAGGAACCGGGGAGCTGTTTTTT
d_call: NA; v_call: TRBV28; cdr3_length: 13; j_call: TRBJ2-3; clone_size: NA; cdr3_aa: CASRKTVTDTQYF; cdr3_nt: TGTGCCAGCAGGAAAACGGTAACAGATACGCAGTATTTT
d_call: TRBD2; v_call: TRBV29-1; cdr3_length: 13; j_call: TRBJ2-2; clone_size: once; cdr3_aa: CSVDPGGAGELFF; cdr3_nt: TGCAGCGTTGACCCCGGGGGGGCCGGGGAGCTGTTTTTT
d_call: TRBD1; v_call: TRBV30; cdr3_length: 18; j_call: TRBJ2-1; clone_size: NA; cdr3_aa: CAWSLYRGRGRLNNEQFF; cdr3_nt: TGTGCCTGGAGTTTATACCGAGGTAGGGGGCGCCTTAACAATGAGCAGTTCTTC
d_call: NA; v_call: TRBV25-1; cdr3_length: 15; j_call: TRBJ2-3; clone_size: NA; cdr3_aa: CASSNPLQPSIRQYF; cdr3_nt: TGTGCCAGCAGTAACCCACTCCAGCCGAGTATTAGGCAGTATTTT
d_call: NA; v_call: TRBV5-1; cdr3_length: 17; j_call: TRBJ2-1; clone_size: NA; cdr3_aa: CASRQGASITTYNEQFF; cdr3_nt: TGCGCCAGCAGACAAGGGGCATCAATAACTACCTACAATGAGCAGTTCTTC
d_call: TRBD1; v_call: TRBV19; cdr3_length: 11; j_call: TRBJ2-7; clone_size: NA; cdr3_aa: CASRSGQAEYF; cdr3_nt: TGTGCCAGTAGATCGGGACAGGCAGAGTACTTC
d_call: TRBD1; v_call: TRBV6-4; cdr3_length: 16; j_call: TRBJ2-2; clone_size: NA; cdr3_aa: CASSDSAQGAAGELFF; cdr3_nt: TGTGCCAGCAGTGACTCGGCTCAGGGGGCGGCCGGGGAGCTGTTTTTT
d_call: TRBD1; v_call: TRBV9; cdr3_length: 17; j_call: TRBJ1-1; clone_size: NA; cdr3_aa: CASSDPRDRGSNTEAFF; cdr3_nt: TGTGCCAGCAGCGACCCCCGGGACAGGGGTTCAAACACTGAAGCTTTCTTT
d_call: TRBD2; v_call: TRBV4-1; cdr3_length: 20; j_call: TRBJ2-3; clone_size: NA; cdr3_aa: CASSQPGLAGVGGSTDTQYF; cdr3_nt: TGCGCCAGCAGCCAACCGGGACTAGCGGGAGTGGGGGGTAGCACAGATACGCAGTATTTT
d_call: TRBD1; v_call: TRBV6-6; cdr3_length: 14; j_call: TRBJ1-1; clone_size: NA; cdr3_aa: CASSYGQAGSEAFF; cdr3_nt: TGTGCCAGCAGTTACGGACAGGCTGGATCCGAAGCTTTCTTT
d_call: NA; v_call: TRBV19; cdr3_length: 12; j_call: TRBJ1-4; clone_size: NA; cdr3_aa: CASSIRDAKLFF; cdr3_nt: TGTGCCAGTAGTATAAGGGATGCAAAACTGTTTTTT
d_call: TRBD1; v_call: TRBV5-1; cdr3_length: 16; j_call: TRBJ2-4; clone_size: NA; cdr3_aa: CASSLAGQGVMNIQYF; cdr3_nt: TGCGCCAGCAGCTTGGCTGGACAGGGGGTTATGAACATTCAGTACTTC
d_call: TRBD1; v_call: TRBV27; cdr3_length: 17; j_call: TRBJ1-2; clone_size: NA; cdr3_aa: CASSPRQGPSGGWGYTF; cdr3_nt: TGTGCCAGCAGTCCTCGACAGGGGCCCTCCGGAGGGTGGGGCTACACCTTC
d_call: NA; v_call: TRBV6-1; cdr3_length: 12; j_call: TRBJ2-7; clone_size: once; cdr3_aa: CASSAQSYEQYF; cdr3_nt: TGTGCCAGCAGTGCACAGTCCTACGAACAGTACTTC
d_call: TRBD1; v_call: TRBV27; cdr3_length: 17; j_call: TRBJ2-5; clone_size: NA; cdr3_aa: CASSLGLTGGISETQYF; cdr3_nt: TGTGCCAGCAGTCTTGGGCTTACAGGGGGCATCAGCGAGACCCAGTACTTC
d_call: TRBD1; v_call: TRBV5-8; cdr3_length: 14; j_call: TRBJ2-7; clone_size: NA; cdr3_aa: CASSSGQGVREQYF; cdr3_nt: TGTGCCAGCAGCTCAGGACAGGGCGTACGCGAGCAGTACTTC
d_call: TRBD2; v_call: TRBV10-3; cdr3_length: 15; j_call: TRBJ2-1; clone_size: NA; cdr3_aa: CAISERSGTYNEQFF; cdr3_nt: TGTGCCATCAGTGAGCGTAGCGGGACCTACAATGAGCAGTTCTTC
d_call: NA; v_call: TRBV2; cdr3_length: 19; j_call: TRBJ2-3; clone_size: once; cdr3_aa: CASLPTKFSRNIHTDTQYF; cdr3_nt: TGTGCCAGTCTACCCACAAAGTTTAGCAGGAACATACACACAGATACGCAGTATTTT
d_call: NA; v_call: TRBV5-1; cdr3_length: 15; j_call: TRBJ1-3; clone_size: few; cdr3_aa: CASSLAGDSGNTIYF; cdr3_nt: TGCGCCAGCAGCTTGGCGGGTGACTCTGGAAACACCATATATTTT
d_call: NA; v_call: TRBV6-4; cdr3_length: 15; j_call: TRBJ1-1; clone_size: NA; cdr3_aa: CASSDSPLGDTEAFF; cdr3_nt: TGTGCCAGCAGTGACTCGCCCCTAGGAGACACTGAAGCTTTCTTT
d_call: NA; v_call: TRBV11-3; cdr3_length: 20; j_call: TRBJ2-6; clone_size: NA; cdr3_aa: CASSSRMEFVSTSGANVLTF; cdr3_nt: TGTGCCAGCAGCTCAAGAATGGAGTTTGTCAGCACATCTGGGGCCAACGTCCTGACTTTC
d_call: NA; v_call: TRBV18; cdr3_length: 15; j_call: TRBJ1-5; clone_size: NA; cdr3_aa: CASSPRGGGNQPQHF; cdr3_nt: TGTGCCAGCTCACCGCGGGGGGGTGGCAATCAGCCCCAGCATTTT
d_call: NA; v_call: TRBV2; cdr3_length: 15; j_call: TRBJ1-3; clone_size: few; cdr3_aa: CASSQEGFTGNTIYF; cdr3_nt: TGTGCCAGCAGTCAGGAAGGATTCACTGGAAACACCATATATTTT
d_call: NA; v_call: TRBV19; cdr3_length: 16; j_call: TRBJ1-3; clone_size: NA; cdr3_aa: CASSIDLQGGRNTIYF; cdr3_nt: TGTGCCAGTAGTATAGATTTACAGGGTGGTCGAAACACCATATATTTT
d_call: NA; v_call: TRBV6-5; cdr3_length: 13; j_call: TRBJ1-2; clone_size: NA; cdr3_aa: CASSAPGGQGYTF; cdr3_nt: TGTGCCAGCTCCGCACCCGGGGGCCAGGGCTACACCTTC
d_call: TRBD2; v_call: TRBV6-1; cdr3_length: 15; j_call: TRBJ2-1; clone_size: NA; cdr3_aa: CASSEAASGSTEQFF; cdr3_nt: TGTGCCAGCAGTGAAGCGGCTAGCGGGAGTACCGAGCAGTTCTTC
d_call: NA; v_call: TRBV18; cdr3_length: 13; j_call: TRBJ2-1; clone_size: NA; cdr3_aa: CASSPSEANEQFF; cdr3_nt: TGTGCCAGCTCACCATCGGAAGCCAATGAGCAGTTCTTC
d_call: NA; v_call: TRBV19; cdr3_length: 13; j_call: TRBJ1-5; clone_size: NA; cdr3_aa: CASSNGGEQPQHF; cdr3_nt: TGTGCCAGTAGCAATGGCGGGGAACAGCCCCAGCATTTT
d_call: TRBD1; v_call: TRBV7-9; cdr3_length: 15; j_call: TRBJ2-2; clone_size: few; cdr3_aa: CASRPGQGGVGELFF; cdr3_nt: TGTGCCAGCAGACCTGGACAGGGTGGCGTGGGGGAGCTGTTTTTT